A single sample is the source of the 7 T cell receptor beta chains below, sequenced in a study of Ad26.COV2.S vaccination and SARS-CoV-2 variants. Treatment of the sample: roughly 19 received Ad26.COV2.S at low or high dose, single or two shots; about 5 received placebo; per-sample allocation not given. Samples analyzed were those drawn on day 63 after the first vaccine or placebo injection. The table came from immunoSEQ multiplex PCR; TCRdb's copy has only in-frame clones and leaves some out. The sample consists of 300,000 to 400,000 clones, 75% to 90% of them appearing once. The material sequenced was peripheral blood, taken in a trial of Ad26.COV2.S vaccine versus placebo. These receptors all stem from a person aged 18 to 59 who received the Ad26.COV2.S COVID-19 vaccine or a placebo.

The rearrangement joins TRBV6-1 to TRBJ1-6; D remains ambiguous. The germline V gene encodes CDR1 MNHNS and CDR2 SASEGT. CDR3 length: 16 residues. V was shortened by 2 bases and J by 8 bases, with 16 bases between the two germline ends. CDR3 bases: TGTGCCAGCAGTGAAATAATTTCTTCCTCGCATTCACCCCTCCACTTT. Protein sequence: CASSEIISSSHSPLHF.

V gene TRBV19 combines with J gene TRBJ1-2; 8 nucleotides match TRBD1. The V segment lost 5 bases and the J segment 4 bases; nucleotides outside the gene matches: 3. The CDR3 runs to 13 residues. Germline V gene sequence: CDR1 LNHDA, CDR2 SQIVND (reference sequence). CDR3 residues: CASSHTGGYGYTF. CDR3 DNA sequence: TGTGCCAGTAGTCATACAGGGGGCTATGGCTACACCTTC.

The rearrangement links TRBV5-5 to TRBJ1-1, with D perhaps TRBD1 (5 bases). The V and J ends lost 2 bases and 4 bases respectively, with 9 bases between them. Germline CDR1 reads SGHKS; CDR2 reads YYEKEE (reference sequence). The CDR3 loop spans 13 amino acids. The CDR3 bases are TGTGCCAGCAGCTTCCCGGGGCTCACTGAAGCTTTCTTT. Translated: CASSFPGLTEAFF. Looking up the rest from reference TRBV5-5 and TRBJ1-1 gives the full variable domain: DAGVTQSPTHLIKTRGQQVTLRCSPISGHKSVSWYQQVLGQGPQFIFQYYEKEERGRGNFPDRFSARQFPNYSSELNVNALLLGDSALYLCASSFPGLTEAFFGQGTRLTVV.

The V call is TRBV30, the J call TRBJ1-2; possibly TRBD1 for D (6 bases). V lost 7 bases to trimming and J lost 14 bases, with 26 bases between them. CDR1 is GTSNPN, CDR2 SVGIG, per germline (reference sequence). This CDR3 contains 13 residues. The CDR3 sequence is CAFGWDTPGLNTF. CDR3 in DNA: TGTGCCTTTGGATGGGACACCCCCGGGCTAAATACCTTC.

This chain links TRBV30 with TRBJ1-6; D possibly corresponds to TRBD1 (5 bases). The CDR3 has 13 residues. Looked up from germline, CDR1 is GTSNPN and CDR2 is SVGIG (reference sequence). Trimming left V 5 bases short and J 9 bases short, with 14 bases between. The DNA for the CDR3 is TGTGCCTGGGGGACGGCCTTGGGTTCACCCCTCCACTTT. Its translation is CAWGTALGSPLHF.

In this sample, this clone turned up once. This chain uses TRBV7-2 with TRBJ1-1; 8 bases line up with TRBD1. The V gene's germline CDR1 is SGHTA and CDR2 FQGNSA. V lost 4 bases to trimming and J lost 12 bases; unmatched junction nucleotides: 10. CDR3 length: 13 amino acids. In nucleotides, the CDR3 is TGTGCCAGCAGCTCCGGACAGGGTTCTGTAACTTTCTTT. Translating it yields CASSSGQGSVTFF. Full variable domain (missing parts from reference TRBV7-2 and TRBJ1-1): GAGVSQSPSNKVTEKGKDVELRCDPISGHTALYWYRQSLGQGLEFLIYFQGNSAPDKSGLPSDRFSAERTGGSVSTLTIQRTQQEDSAVYLCASSSGQGSVTFFGQGTRLTVV.

The V gene is TRBV7-2, the J gene TRBJ1-2; D gene ambiguous. Germline CDR1 and CDR2: SGHTA and FQGNSA. Trimming cost V 5 bases and J 2 bases, with 15 bases left between them. This CDR3 comprises 15 residues. The CDR3 coding sequence is TGTGCCAGCAGCCCCCGGCAGGTGACGAACTATGGCTACACCTTC. It is translated as CASSPRQVTNYGYTF.